One and the same sample provided the 24 T cell receptor beta chains below, sequenced in a study of blood T cell repertoires in COVID-19. Only in-frame clones appear in the TCRdb table, and some are missing; sequencing was by immunoSEQ multiplex PCR. The sample consists of 60,000 to 85,000 clones, roughly nine tenths of them appearing once. Sample: peripheral blood. These receptors all stem from a man aged 45-65 years with acute or convalescent COVID-19.

This chain uses TRBV29-1 with TRBJ2-7, with 11 bases identical to TRBD2. The CDR3 spans 13 residues. V was clipped by 6 bases and J by 2 bases; unmatched bases: 3. Germline CDR1 SQVTM, CDR2 ANQGSEA. The CDR3 sequence: CSVVSGRAYEQYF. CDR3 in DNA: TGCAGCGTGGTTAGCGGGAGGGCCTACGAGCAGTACTTC.

The rearrangement uses TRBV7-9 and TRBJ1-1, with D tentatively TRBD1 (6 bases). Germline V gives CDR1 SEHNR, CDR2 FQNEAQ (reference sequence). Trimming pared 5 bases from V and 6 bases from J, leaving 25 bases between. The CDR3 is made up of 17 amino acids. The DNA of the CDR3 is TGTGCCAGCAGCCTCCCCTCCTTGGACAGAGGAGTACCTGAAGCTTTCTTT. Translated: CASSLPSLDRGVPEAFF. The whole variable domain, remainder taken from reference TRBV7-9 and TRBJ1-1, is DTGVSQNPRHKITKRGQNVTFRCDPISEHNRLYWYRQTLGQGPEFLTYFQNEAQLEKSRLLSDRFSAERPKGSFSTLEIQRTEQGDSAMYLCASSLPSLDRGVPEAFFGQGTRLTVV.

This chain uses TRBV6-2 or TRBV6-3 with TRBJ1-2, with D possibly TRBD1 on 5 matching bases. This CDR3 is built from 17 residues. V was trimmed by 6 bases and J by 2 bases, leaving 22 bases between them. Germline-derived CDR1 and CDR2 are MNHEY and SVGEGT. Here the CDR3 DNA reads TGTGCCAGCAGCCTAAGCCGGGGACGGGGGGAAAACTATGGCTACACCTTC. The encoded protein is CASSLSRGRGENYGYTF.

This chain connects TRBV24-1 to TRBJ2-1; possible D gene TRBD1, 6 bases. This CDR3 has 18 amino acids. Trimming left V 3 bases short and J 4 bases short, with 21 bases between. Germline assignment: CDR1 KGHDR and CDR2 SFDVKD. The CDR3 DNA is TGTGCCACCAGTGATGCTCGGTGGGGGCTGGGCTCATACAATGAGCAGTTCTTC. Translation gives CATSDARWGLGSYNEQFF.

This clone was seen just once. This chain joins TRBV10-3 and TRBJ1-6, with D perhaps TRBD1 (6 bases). V was trimmed by 5 bases and J by 10 bases, leaving 9 bases between them. This CDR3 comprises 12 residues. CDR1 and CDR2 (germline): ENHRY, SYGVKD. The CDR3 sequence: CAISYQGSPLHF. The CDR3, as DNA: TGTGCCATCAGTTATCAGGGGTCACCCCTCCACTTT.

The chain uses TRBV5-1 and TRBJ2-3; 10 nucleotides align to TRBD2. The germline CDR1 and CDR2 sequences are SGHRS and YFSETQ. The CDR3 extends over 17 amino acids. V trimming: 4 bases; J trimming: 1 base; junction bases outside the gene matches: 9. The CDR3 here is CASSRRMLAGGTDTQYF. The CDR3, as DNA: TGCGCCAGCAGCCGCCGCATGCTAGCGGGGGGCACAGATACGCAGTATTTT.

This clone occurred a few times. This chain joins TRBV18 and TRBJ1-6; 8 nucleotides line up with TRBD1. This CDR3 has 13 residues. Germline V lookup: CDR1 KGHSH, CDR2 LQKENI. Trimming removed 4 bases from V and 8 bases from J; junction bases left unmatched: 1. CDR3 nucleotide sequence: TGTGCCAGCTCACAGACAGGGGATTCACCCCTCCACTTT. It specifies CASSQTGDSPLHF.

This chain uses TRBV11-2 with TRBJ2-7; 7 bases fit TRBD1. V was clipped by 0 bases and J by 5 bases; unmatched bases: 7. CDR3 length: 15 residues. Germline CDR1 is SGHAT and CDR2 is FQNNGV. This CDR3 reads CASSLDPGRGNEQYF. In DNA form, the CDR3 reads TGTGCCAGCAGCTTAGATCCGGGCAGGGGGAACGAGCAGTACTTC.

This chain uses TRBV7-9 with TRBJ2-7, with D possibly TRBD2 on 6 matching bases. CDR1 is SEHNR, CDR2 FQNEAQ, per germline (reference sequence). Trimming removed 8 bases from V and 0 bases from J, with 8 bases in between. The CDR3 extends over 12 amino acids. The CDR3 DNA sequence: TGTGCCAGCCAGGAGGGCTCCTACGAGCAGTACTTC. Translating gives CASQEGSYEQYF.

The chain employs TRBV3-1 (or the pseudogene TRBV3-2) and TRBJ2-3; TRBD2 matches 7 bases. V dropped 1 base and J dropped 6; count of bases not matched to a gene: 4. The V gene's germline CDR1 is LGHDT and CDR2 YNNKEL (reference sequence). There are 14 residues in the CDR3. CDR3 nucleotides: TGTGCCAGCAGCCAAGGGCTAGCGGTGGATACGCAGTATTTT. Its translation is CASSQGLAVDTQYF.

The CDR3 DNA reads TGTGCCAGCAGTCGGACACAGGGCTTCTCACCCCTCCACTTT. Protein sequence: CASSRTQGFSPLHF. The chain is built from TRBV28 and TRBJ1-6; D possibly corresponds to TRBD1 (6 bases). Looked up from germline, CDR1 is MDHEN and CDR2 is SYDVKM. CDR3 length: 14 residues. Trimming took 5 bases from V and 10 from J, leaving 15 bases between them.

The chain joins TRBV7-3 to TRBJ2-1, with TRBD2 matching over 12 bases. This CDR3 contains 15 residues. The germline V gene has CDR1 SGHTA and CDR2 FQGTGA. V trimming: 3 bases; J trimming: 8 bases; junction bases outside the gene matches: 5. CDR3 sequence: CASSFGLAGNHEQFF. CDR3 sequence (DNA): TGTGCCAGCAGCTTTGGACTAGCGGGAAACCATGAGCAGTTCTTC.

The chain combines TRBV4-2 with TRBJ1-1; a possible D gene is TRBD1 (6 bases). The CDR3 is 16 amino acids. The germline V gene encodes CDR1 LGHNA and CDR2 YNFKEQ. Trimming removed 0 bases from V and 4 bases from J, with 15 bases in between. CDR3 amino acids: CASSQDHRAGGTEAFF. The DNA of the CDR3 is TGTGCCAGCAGCCAAGATCACAGGGCGGGGGGCACTGAAGCTTTCTTT.

V is TRBV7-9 and J is TRBJ1-2, with a tentative D call TRBD1 (6 bases). Germline V CDR1 and CDR2: SEHNR, FQNEAQ (reference sequence). V lost 4 bases, J lost 7 bases, and 13 bases lay in between. The CDR3 is 13 residues long. The CDR3 DNA reads as TGTGCCAGCAGCTCCACAGGGATCGGTGGCTACACCTTC. Residues: CASSSTGIGGYTF.

V and J are TRBV4-2 and TRBJ2-4; 11 bases match TRBD2. The CDR3 totals 16 residues. CDR1 LGHNA and CDR2 YNFKEQ come from the germline V gene. V shed 4 bases and J 9 bases; nucleotides not matched to a gene: 11. CDR3 loop: CASSPDLAGGQIIQYF. The CDR3 DNA sequence: TGTGCCAGCAGCCCGGATCTAGCGGGGGGTCAGATCATTCAGTACTTC.

The chain recombines TRBV6-1 with TRBJ1-3, with D hard to call. Germline V gene lookup returns CDR1 MNHNS and CDR2 SASEGT. V gave up 3 bases and J gave up 0 bases, with 12 bases separating them. There are 16 residues in the CDR3. CDR3 sequence (DNA): TGTGCCAGCAGTGACTGGAGCCACTTCTCTGGAAACACCATATATTTT. Protein product: CASSDWSHFSGNTIYF.

The chain is built from TRBV27 and TRBJ1-2; possible D gene TRBD1, 5 bases. The germline V and J ends were trimmed by 1 base and 4 bases, with 7 bases remaining between them. There are 13 residues in the CDR3. Germline CDR1 reads MNHEY; CDR2 reads SMNVEV (reference sequence). CDR3 in amino acids: CASSLYRSYGYTF. In DNA form, the CDR3 reads TGTGCCAGCAGTTTATACAGGAGCTATGGCTACACCTTC.

This clone showed up just once. V usage is TRBV24-1 and J usage is TRBJ1-5; no clear D gene. The V end lost 1 base, the J end lost 3 bases, and 3 bases lay between the germline ends. The CDR3 is made up of 13 amino acids. CDR1 and CDR2 (germline): KGHDR, SFDVKD. This CDR3 is CATSDFHNQPQHF. Written as DNA, the CDR3 is TGTGCCACCAGTGATTTTCACAATCAGCCCCAGCATTTT.

The rearrangement uses TRBV5-8 and TRBJ2-7; 9 positions match TRBD1. The CDR3 loop spans 16 amino acids. J gave up 1 base and V 4 bases, and 9 bases lay outside the gene matches. CDR1 and CDR2 from the germline V gene are SGHTS and YDEGEE. This CDR3 is CASSADRGWASYEQYV. The CDR3 coding sequence is TGTGCCAGCAGCGCGGACAGGGGTTGGGCGTCCTACGAGCAGTACGTC.

The chain uses TRBV9 and TRBJ1-3; no definite D call. This CDR3 is 15 amino acids long. CDR1 and CDR2 from the germline V gene are SGDLS and YYNGEE. V dropped 2 bases and J dropped 2 bases, with 11 bases sitting between them. CDR3 sequence reads: CASSVGMTAGNTIYF. The DNA for the CDR3 is TGTGCCAGCAGCGTCGGGATGACTGCTGGAAACACCATATATTTT.

The chain uses TRBV28 and TRBJ2-2; 8 bases are shared with TRBD2. This CDR3 region has 16 residues. V lost 6 bases to trimming and J lost 2 bases; unmatched junction nucleotides: 8. CDR1 is MDHEN and CDR2 is SYDVKM in the germline V gene. The CDR3 DNA is TGTGCCAGCAGCTCAGTGATAGCGGGAAACACCGGGGAGCTGTTTTTT. Translating it yields CASSSVIAGNTGELFF.

J is TRBJ2-2 and V is TRBV27; TRBD1 matches at 12 bases. Germline V gives CDR1 MNHEY, CDR2 SMNVEV (reference sequence). There are 16 residues in the CDR3. Unmatched junction bases numbered 6, after V lost 4 bases and J lost 6 bases. The CDR3 nucleotides read TGTGCCAGCAGTTCTCCGGGACAGGGGGCGGCCGGGGAGCTGTTTTTT. Its protein is CASSSPGQGAAGELFF.

This chain joins TRBV28 and TRBJ1-2, with TRBD1 matching 11 bases. After removal of 0 bases from V and 8 bases from J, the junction contained 5 bases not matched to a gene. CDR1 and CDR2 (germline): MDHEN, SYDVKM. The CDR3 length is 15 residues. DNA for the CDR3: TGTGCCAGCAGTTTATGGGACAGGGGGCAGGGGGGCTACACCTTC. Translation gives CASSLWDRGQGGYTF.

V and J are TRBV5-1 and TRBJ2-5; 7 bases fit TRBD2. The CDR3 has 15 amino acids. With V trimmed by 3 bases and J by 2 bases, 7 bases remained unmatched. From germline, CDR1 is SGHRS and CDR2 YFSETQ. Written as DNA, the CDR3 is TGCGCCAGCAGCTGGGGACTCGGGGGGCAAGAGACCCAGTACTTC. Protein: CASSWGLGGQETQYF.